The entry that follows covers one T cell receptor beta chain sequence. Its antigen remains unknown. Produced via immunoSEQ multiplex PCR; TCRdb's table is partial and in-frame only. The sample carries around 110,000 clones, about 74% recorded once. Mismatch repair deficiency was confirmed in all patients, by PCR or immunohistochemistry. This sample stems from a study of PD-1 blockade in mismatch repair-deficient tumors. Overall study: All were previously treated, progressing patients with some twelve mismatch repair-deficient cancer types.

The germline V gene encodes CDR1 SGDLS and CDR2 YYNGEE. The V end was cut by 3 bases, the J end by 5 bases, with 14 bases between. This CDR3 has 14 amino acids. Whole-study findings and limits: Tumor-resident clones, often absent from pretreatment blood, expanded after pembrolizumab and then contracted.

The clonotype was recovered from an adult with mismatch repair-deficient cancer. The sample was peripheral blood, taken 60 weeks after starting pembrolizumab. V is TRBV9 and J is TRBJ2-5, with D possibly called TRBD1 or TRBD2 (5 bases each). The CDR3 loop is CASSGGGVGETQYF. CDR3 nucleotide sequence: TGTGCCAGCAGCGGTGGGGGTGTAGGGGAGACCCAGTACTTC. Combining the CDR3 with reference TRBV9 and TRBJ2-5 gives the whole variable domain DSGVTQTPKHLITATGQRVTLRCSPRSGDLSVYWYQQSLDQGLQFLIQYYNGEERAKGNILERFSAQQFPDLHSELNLSSLELGDSALYFCASSGGGVGETQYFGPGTRLLVL.